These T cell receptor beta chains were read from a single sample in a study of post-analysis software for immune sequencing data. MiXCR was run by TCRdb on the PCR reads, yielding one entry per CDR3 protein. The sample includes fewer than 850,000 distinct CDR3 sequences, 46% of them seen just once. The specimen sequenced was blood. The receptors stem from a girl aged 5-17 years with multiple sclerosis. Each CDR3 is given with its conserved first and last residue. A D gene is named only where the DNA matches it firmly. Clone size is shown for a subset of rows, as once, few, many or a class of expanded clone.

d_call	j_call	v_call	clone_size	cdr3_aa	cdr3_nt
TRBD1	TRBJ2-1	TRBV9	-	CASSVETGGYYNEQFF	TGTGCCAGCAGCGTGGAGACAGGGGGGTACTACAATGAGCAGTTCTTC
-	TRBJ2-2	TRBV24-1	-	CATSVNWSGELFF	TGTGCCACCAGTGTCAACTGGAGCGGGGAGCTGTTTTTT
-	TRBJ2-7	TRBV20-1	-	CSARGSSKQYF	TGCAGTGCTAGAGGTAGCTCGAAGCAGTACTTC
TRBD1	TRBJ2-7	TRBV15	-	CATSRVGTGVYEQYF	TGTGCCACCAGCAGAGTAGGGACAGGGGTCTACGAGCAGTACTTC
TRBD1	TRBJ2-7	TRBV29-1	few	CSVLAGQGATYEQYF	TGCAGCGTTTTAGCGGGACAGGGGGCGACCTACGAGCAGTACTTC
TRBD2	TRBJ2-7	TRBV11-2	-	CASSSLAGVGVQYF	TGTGCCAGCAGCTCGCTAGCGGGAGTTGGAGTGCAGTACTTC
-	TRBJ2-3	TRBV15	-	CATSRVSTDTQYF	TGTGCCACCAGCAGGGTTAGCACAGATACGCAGTATTTT
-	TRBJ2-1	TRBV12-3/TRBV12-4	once	CASSSRDKDEQFF	TGTGCCAGCAGTTCCCGGGACAAGGATGAGCAGTTCTTC
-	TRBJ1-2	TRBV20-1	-	CSAAGPYGYTF	TGCAGCGCGGCAGGCCCCTATGGCTACACCTTC
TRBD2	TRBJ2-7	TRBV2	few	CASSDPLQRGAYEQYF	TGTGCCAGCAGTGATCCCCTCCAGCGGGGAGCCTACGAGCAGTACTTC
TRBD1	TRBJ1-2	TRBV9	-	CASSVTGGLDYGYTF	TGTGCCAGCAGCGTTACAGGGGGCCTGGACTATGGCTACACCTTC